These 28 T cell receptor beta chains were all obtained from the same sample, sequenced in a study of a mutant IDH1 vaccine in newly diagnosed glioma. Their antigen targets remain unknown. The sample's time point: week 47, end of study. In every dose of vaccine, 300 ug of mutant IDH1 20-mer peptide was given alongside topical imiquimod. Only in-frame clones appear in the TCRdb table, and some are missing; sequencing was by immunoSEQ multiplex PCR. Among 10,000 to 15,000 clones listed, around 81% were seen once. Specimen: PBMCs, collected from a glioma patient whose treatment included an IDH1 peptide vaccine. Every receptor here comes from a woman in her thirties or forties with glioma.

The genes are TRBV4-3 and TRBJ1-2; D is unclear. Germline assignment: CDR1 LGHNA and CDR2 YSLEER. Trimming removed 0 bases from V and 0 bases from J, with 11 bases in between. This CDR3 is 16 amino acids long. In nucleotides, the CDR3 is TGCGCCAGCAGCCAAGATTATCGATATTCTAACTATGGCTACACCTTC. Amino acids: CASSQDYRYSNYGYTF.

The genes are TRBV5-1 and TRBJ1-4, with 7 bases that match TRBD1. Unmatched junction bases numbered 5, after V lost 4 bases and J lost 5 bases. CDR1 and CDR2 from the germline V gene are SGHRS and YFSETQ. CDR3 size: 14 residues. DNA of the CDR3: TGCGCCAGCAGCATCACAGGGGCGAATGAAAAACTGTTTTTT. This encodes CASSITGANEKLFF.

The chain recombines TRBV2 with TRBJ2-7; D possibly matches TRBD1 or TRBD2 (6 bases each). The germline gives CDR1 SNHLY, CDR2 FYNNEI. The CDR3 length is 10 residues. V lost 8 bases, J lost 7 bases, and 9 bases lay in between. CDR3 DNA: TGTGCCAGCGGAGGGGGGGAGCAGTACTTC. Amino acids: CASGGGEQYF. Supplemented by reference TRBV2 and TRBJ2-7, the full variable domain reads EPEVTQTPSHQVTQMGQEVILRCVPISNHLYFYWYRQILGQKVEFLVSFYNNEISEKSEIFDDQFSVERPDGSNFTLKIRSTKLEDSAMYFCASGGGEQYFGPGTRLTVT.

This clone has more than one count but fewer than ten. This sequence joins TRBV4-1 and TRBJ2-5; 8 positions match TRBD2. The CDR3 has 15 amino acids. With 4 bases clipped from V and 5 bases from J, the junction kept 9 bases outside the gene matches. The germline V gene has CDR1 MGHRA and CDR2 YSYEKL. DNA for the CDR3: TGCGCCAGCAGCCGCCCTTTCCCGGGGGGGGAGACCCAGTACTTC. As protein: CASSRPFPGGETQYF.

V usage is TRBV5-6 and J usage is TRBJ1-5, with D tentatively TRBD1 (5 bases). Trimming removed 1 base at V and 3 bases at J, with 8 bases between. Germline V gene lookup returns CDR1 SGHDT and CDR2 YYEEEE. This CDR3 comprises 14 residues. Here the CDR3 DNA reads TGTGCCAGCAGCTTGTACAGGACCAATCAGCCCCAGCATTTT. The encoded protein is CASSLYRTNQPQHF.

The chain has TRBV27 and TRBJ2-3, with 7 bases matching TRBD1. The V and J ends lost 5 bases and 1 base, in that order; junction bases with no gene match: 6. Germline assignment: CDR1 MNHEY and CDR2 SMNVEV (reference sequence). There are 15 residues in the CDR3. CDR3 nucleotides: TGTGCCAGCAGTCCCCAGACAGGGCGCACAGATACGCAGTATTTT. Protein: CASSPQTGRTDTQYF.

The gene calls are TRBV4-2 and TRBJ1-1; possible D gene TRBD1, 5 bases. Per germline, CDR1 LGHNA and CDR2 YNFKEQ. CDR3 length: 16 residues. V dropped 4 bases and J dropped 4 bases, with 19 bases sitting between them. CDR3 in amino acids: CASSPLGGAQSTEAFF. The CDR3 coding sequence is TGTGCCAGCAGCCCCCTCGGAGGGGCCCAGAGCACTGAAGCTTTCTTT.

The J gene is TRBJ2-1, the V gene TRBV18; tentative D call: TRBD1 (8 bases). The CDR3 has 16 residues. Per germline, CDR1 KGHSH and CDR2 LQKENI. V was trimmed by 6 bases and J by 4 bases, leaving 19 bases between them. The CDR3 sequence: CASSPRTGRGYNEQFF. The CDR3 bases are TGTGCCAGCTCCCCGAGGACAGGGAGGGGGTACAATGAGCAGTTCTTC.

This clone has just one count. The J gene is TRBJ2-1, the V gene TRBV4-3, with 10 bases identical to TRBD1. The CDR3 runs 15 residues. V lost 6 bases to trimming and J lost 3 bases; unmatched junction nucleotides: 5. Germline V CDR1 and CDR2: LGHNA, YSLEER. The CDR3 nucleotides are TGCGCCAGCAGTCGAGGGACAGGGGTCTACAATGAGCAGTTCTTC. Its protein is CASSRGTGVYNEQFF.

V gene TRBV19 combines with J gene TRBJ2-5, with 7 nucleotides matching TRBD1. The germline CDR1 and CDR2 sequences are LNHDA and SQIVND (reference sequence). After removal of 6 bases from V and 7 bases from J, the junction contained 14 bases not matched to a gene. The length of the CDR3 is 15 residues. CDR3 sequence (DNA): TGTGCCAGTAGCCAATGGACGTCAGGGGGTCGGACCCAGTACTTC. This encodes CASSQWTSGGRTQYF.

This rearrangement joins TRBV27 to TRBJ1-2; D is unclear. Germline values: CDR1 MNHEY, CDR2 SMNVEV (reference sequence). V lost 4 bases to trimming and J lost 4 bases, with 10 bases between them. CDR3 size: 13 residues. The CDR3 sequence: CASSSRRIYGYTF. The DNA of the CDR3 is TGTGCCAGCAGTTCCCGACGGATCTATGGCTACACCTTC.

V usage is TRBV9 and J usage is TRBJ2-7; D possibly corresponds to TRBD1 (6 bases). Per germline, CDR1 SGDLS and CDR2 YYNGEE. V lost 4 bases to trimming and J lost 6 bases, with 26 bases between them. The CDR3 has 17 amino acids. DNA for the CDR3: TGTGCCAGCAGCCCGAGGGGGTCAGGACTCGCCTTATCCGAGCAGTACTTC. It specifies CASSPRGSGLALSEQYF.

This clone was recorded once. The gene calls are TRBV4-3 and TRBJ1-2; D is unclear. The V gene lost 0 bases and the J gene lost 4 bases, with 12 bases spanning the gap. CDR1 is LGHNA, CDR2 YSLEER, per germline. The CDR3 is made up of 15 amino acids. The CDR3 DNA sequence: TGCGCCAGCAGCCAAGATAGGCACACCTCCTATGGCTACACCTTC. Amino acids: CASSQDRHTSYGYTF.

The chain links TRBV28 to TRBJ1-5; no definite D call. The CDR3 has 12 residues. The V end was cut by 11 bases, the J end by 2 bases, with 10 bases between. CDR1 and CDR2 (germline): MDHEN, SYDVKM. The CDR3 sequence is CAYGVGNQPQHF. The CDR3, as DNA: TGTGCCTATGGGGTGGGCAATCAGCCCCAGCATTTT.

This clone was counted between two and nine times. The V and J genes are TRBV7-6 and TRBJ1-3; 7 positions agree with TRBD1. The CDR3 length is 17 residues. V lost 7 bases to trimming and J lost 1 base; unmatched junction nucleotides: 13. From germline, CDR1 is SGHVS and CDR2 FNYEAQ. CDR3 protein: CASTAVSRGWSGNTIYF. CDR3 in DNA: TGTGCCAGCACCGCGGTGAGCAGGGGGTGGTCTGGAAACACCATATATTTT.

The chain combines TRBV5-1 with TRBJ1-2; the D gene is possibly TRBD1 (5 bases). Trimming cost V 4 bases and J 0 bases, with 16 bases left between them. The CDR3 length is 16 residues. Germline-derived CDR1 and CDR2 are SGHRS and YFSETQ. CDR3 nucleotide sequence: TGCGCCAGCAGCCGAGGTTACGACAGATCTAACTATGGCTACACCTTC. Amino acid sequence: CASSRGYDRSNYGYTF.

This clone was seen a single time. The V and J genes are TRBV27 and TRBJ1-4; 12 positions match TRBD1. With V trimmed by 6 bases and J by 5 bases, 7 bases remained unmatched. This CDR3 has 16 amino acids. Germline V gene data show CDR1 as MNHEY and CDR2 as SMNVEV (reference sequence). The CDR3 loop reads CASSLGQGAENEKLFF. CDR3 DNA sequence: TGTGCCAGCAGCCTGGGACAGGGGGCCGAAAATGAAAAACTGTTTTTT.

The chain employs TRBV19 and TRBJ2-3, with TRBD2 matching over 7 bases. CDR3 length: 14 residues. The trim removed 4 bases at V and 3 bases at J, leaving 4 bases unmatched. CDR1 is LNHDA, CDR2 SQIVND, per germline (reference sequence). CDR3: CASSKQLATDTQYF. The CDR3 DNA reads TGTGCCAGTAGTAAACAACTAGCGACAGATACGCAGTATTTT.

DNA of the CDR3: TGTGCCAGCAGCTCCCTGACAGGGTCCATTCATTCACCCCTCCACTTT. Translated, it gives CASSSLTGSIHSPLHF. The genes are TRBV5-5 and TRBJ1-6, with 7 bases lining up with TRBD1. The CDR3 runs to 16 residues. V was pared by 3 bases and J by 8 bases, with 11 bases of the junction left unmatched. Per germline, CDR1 SGHKS and CDR2 YYEKEE (reference sequence).

The CDR3 loop reads CASSLTGATNEKLFF. In DNA, the CDR3 is TGTGCCAGCAGTCTCACAGGGGCAACTAATGAAAAACTGTTTTTT. J is TRBJ1-4 and V is TRBV27, with TRBD1 identical over 7 bases. The length of the CDR3 is 15 residues. V trimming: 5 bases; J trimming: 0 bases; junction bases outside the gene matches: 3. Germline lookup yields CDR1 MNHEY and CDR2 SMNVEV (reference sequence).

This chain uses TRBV6-4 with TRBJ2-2, with 12 positions matching TRBD1. In germline, CDR1 is MRHNA, CDR2 SNTAGT. The CDR3 extends over 16 amino acids. J was trimmed by 3 bases and V by 6 bases; bases with no gene match: 5. The CDR3 bases are TGTGCCAGCAGCGCCGGGACAGGGGGCCACACCGGGGAGCTGTTTTTT. Amino acid sequence: CASSAGTGGHTGELFF.

This clone appeared a single time. One junction end does not reproduce the germline sequence, and a read error may be involved. The V and J genes are TRBV6-6 and TRBJ2-7; D is undetermined. This CDR3 is 14 amino acids long. In germline, CDR1 is MNHNY, CDR2 SVGAGI (reference sequence). CDR3 sequence reads: CASSDSGVSYEQYF. The DNA of the CDR3 is TGTGCCAGCAGTGACTCCGGTGTCAGCTACGAGCAGTACTTC.

The CDR3, as DNA: TGTGCCACCGCAGGGGCTACCTACGAGCAGTACTTC. It specifies CATAGATYEQYF. The chain recombines TRBV19 with TRBJ2-7, with a tentative D call TRBD1 (6 bases). Trimming took off 10 bases at V and 2 bases at J, with 12 bases between the two ends. The CDR3 totals 12 residues. Germline V CDR1 and CDR2: LNHDA, SQIVND (reference sequence).

The chain recombines TRBV2 with TRBJ2-5, with 7 bases aligning to TRBD1. V was clipped by 6 bases and J by 2 bases; unmatched bases: 0. Germline values: CDR1 SNHLY, CDR2 FYNNEI. The CDR3 runs 12 residues. CDR3 loop: CASRGQQETQYF. CDR3 DNA: TGTGCCAGCAGGGGACAGCAAGAGACCCAGTACTTC.

The chain has TRBV5-4 and TRBJ2-2, with 10 bases fitting TRBD2. The CDR3 spans 16 residues. From germline, CDR1 is SGHNT and CDR2 YYREEE (reference sequence). The V and J ends lost 5 bases and 5 bases, in that order; junction bases with no gene match: 9. The DNA of the CDR3 is TGTGCCAGCAGGCCAACTAGCGGGGTAGGAACCGGGGAGCTGTTTTTT. Protein product: CASRPTSGVGTGELFF.

The chain combines TRBV7-2 with TRBJ1-4; 8 nucleotides agree with TRBD1. Germline V CDR1 and CDR2: SGHTA, FQGNSA. With V trimmed by 5 bases and J by 3 bases, 5 bases remained unmatched. CDR3 length equals 15 residues. Here the CDR3 reads CASSLDRGANEKLFF. CDR3 in DNA: TGTGCCAGCAGCCTCGACAGGGGAGCTAATGAAAAACTGTTTTTT.

The V and J genes are TRBV7-9 and TRBJ2-5; D is undetermined. In germline, CDR1 is SEHNR, CDR2 FQNEAQ (reference sequence). There are 14 residues in the CDR3. V gave up 6 bases and J gave up 1 base, with 12 bases separating them. The CDR3 sequence: CASRLGASQETQYF. The CDR3 DNA follows: TGTGCCAGCAGATTGGGCGCTTCCCAAGAGACCCAGTACTTC.

This chain joins TRBV5-5 and TRBJ2-5; D gene unclear. Trimming removed 4 bases from V and 2 bases from J, with 12 bases in between. The CDR3 runs to 14 residues. Germline CDR1 and CDR2: SGHKS and YYEKEE (reference sequence). The DNA of the CDR3 is TGTGCCAGCAGCCCTGAGACGGATCAAGAGACCCAGTACTTC. Residues: CASSPETDQETQYF.